This TCR beta chain originates from a study of metastatic and nonmetastatic thyroid tumors. For the study at large: Blood and tumor or nodule tissue repertoires from malignant and benign thyroid patients were compared.

The V gene's germline CDR1 is SEHNR and CDR2 FQNEAQ (reference sequence). CDR3 length equals 13 residues. TCRdb ran MiXCR on the PCR reads. The sample lists tens of thousands of clones, 4% to 4.5% occurring once. Of note for this clone: Compared with germline, one end of the junction differs, possibly owing to a read error.

Not a single patient had been given any form of treatment at any point before undergoing thyroid surgery. The V and J genes are TRBV7-9 and TRBJ2-7; D tentatively fits TRBD1 or TRBD2 (5 bases each). The origin of this receptor is a female donor with papillary thyroid cancer or a benign thyroid nodule (not recorded which). Some clones in this sample may be carry-over from other donors' samples. What was sequenced was blood. CDR3 region: CASNLVGTGEQYF. As DNA, the CDR3 is TGTGCCAGCAACTTAGTCGGGACGGGTGAGCAGTACTTC.